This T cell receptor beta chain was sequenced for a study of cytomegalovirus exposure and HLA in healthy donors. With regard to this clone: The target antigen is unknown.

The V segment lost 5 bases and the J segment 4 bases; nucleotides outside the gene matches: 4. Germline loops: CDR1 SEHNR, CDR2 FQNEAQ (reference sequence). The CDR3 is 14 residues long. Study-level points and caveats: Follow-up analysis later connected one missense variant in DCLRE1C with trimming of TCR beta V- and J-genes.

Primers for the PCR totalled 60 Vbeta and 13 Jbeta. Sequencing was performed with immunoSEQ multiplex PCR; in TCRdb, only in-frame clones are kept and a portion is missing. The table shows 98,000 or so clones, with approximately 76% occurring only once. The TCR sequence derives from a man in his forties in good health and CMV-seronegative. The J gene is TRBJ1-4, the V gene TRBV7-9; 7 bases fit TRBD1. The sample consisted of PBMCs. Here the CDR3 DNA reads TGTGCCAGCAGCATACAGGGGTTTAATGAAAAACTGTTTTTT. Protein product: CASSIQGFNEKLFF.